Shown below are 10 T cell receptor beta chains from a single sample sequenced in a study of blood T cell repertoires in COVID-19. The assay was immunoSEQ multiplex PCR, and TCRdb's table has in-frame clones only and misses some. The repertoire holds approximately 120,000 clones, with around 83% as singletons. Sequencing was done on a sample of peripheral blood. These receptors all stem from a human donor in a cohort sampled during active COVID-19.

V is TRBV20-1 and J is TRBJ2-3, with 7 bases lining up with TRBD2. This CDR3 has 14 residues. Germline V lookup: CDR1 DFQATT, CDR2 SNEGSKA (reference sequence). V lost 3 bases, J lost 9 bases, and 12 bases stayed unmatched. The CDR3 region has the DNA TGCAGTGCTAGTAGGTCCGCGGGAGAGGGGACGCAGTATTTT. Amino acids: CSASRSAGEGTQYF.

Written as DNA, the CDR3 is TGTGCCAGCAGTGAACGAGGTGGGGCCCAAAAACCTTATGGCTACACCTTC. Translated: CASSERGGAQKPYGYTF. The chain has TRBV6-1 and TRBJ1-2, with D possibly being TRBD1 (5 bases). CDR3 length: 17 amino acids. V lost 2 bases to trimming and J lost 5 bases, with 21 bases between them. Germline-derived CDR1 and CDR2 are MNHNS and SASEGT.

The V gene is TRBV24-1, the J gene TRBJ2-1; TRBD2 aligns across 8 bases. This CDR3 region has 16 residues. Germline values: CDR1 KGHDR, CDR2 SFDVKD. Unmatched junction bases numbered 8, after V lost 3 bases and J lost 5 bases. CDR3 amino acids: CATSDRAGAHHNEQFF. Here the CDR3 DNA reads TGTGCCACCAGTGATAGAGCGGGGGCCCACCACAATGAGCAGTTCTTC.

The V call is TRBV30, the J call TRBJ1-6; 8 nucleotides match TRBD1. CDR3 size: 15 residues. Germline assignment: CDR1 GTSNPN and CDR2 SVGIG (reference sequence). The trim removed 3 bases at V and 3 bases at J, leaving 4 bases unmatched. The CDR3 nucleotides read TGTGCCTGGAGAGCCACAGGGGGCTATAATTCACCCCTCCACTTT. Amino acid sequence: CAWRATGGYNSPLHF.

This clone was picked up a small number of times. The CDR3 reads CASSQTGPGELFF. The CDR3 coding sequence is TGTGCCAGCAGCCAGACAGGACCCGGGGAGCTGTTTTTT. V usage is TRBV5-4 and J usage is TRBJ2-2, with D perhaps matching TRBD1 (6 bases). CDR3 length equals 13 residues. Germline lookup yields CDR1 SGHNT and CDR2 YYREEE (reference sequence). V was shortened by 4 bases and J by 6 bases, with 10 bases between the two germline ends. The full variable domain, its missing parts supplied by reference TRBV5-4 and TRBJ2-2, is ETGVTQSPTHLIKTRGQQVTLRCSSQSGHNTVSWYQQALGQGPQFIFQYYREEENGRGNFPPRFSGLQFPNYSSELNVNALELDDSALYLCASSQTGPGELFFGEGSRLTVL.

The chain carries TRBV7-9 and TRBJ1-1; D is ambiguous. Germline V lookup: CDR1 SEHNR, CDR2 FQNEAQ (reference sequence). The CDR3 is made up of 15 amino acids. V dropped 5 bases and J dropped 3 bases, with 16 bases sitting between them. The CDR3 loop is CASSPLLRVDTEAFF. CDR3 in DNA: TGTGCCAGCAGCCCATTACTCCGGGTTGACACTGAAGCTTTCTTT.

This clone appeared once. The chain joins TRBV20-1 to TRBJ2-7; possibly TRBD2 for D (6 bases). CDR1 DFQATT and CDR2 SNEGSKA come from the germline V gene (reference sequence). V was trimmed by 3 bases and J by 6 bases, leaving 24 bases between them. The CDR3 is made up of 16 amino acids. The CDR3 nucleotides read TGCAGTGCTAGTAAGGGTCGGGGGACTCGTCACTCCGAGCAGTACTTC. Amino acid sequence: CSASKGRGTRHSEQYF.

The rearrangement uses TRBV2 and TRBJ2-3; 9 bases are a match to TRBD2. V lost 8 bases to trimming and J lost 2 bases; unmatched junction nucleotides: 8. Germline V gene data show CDR1 as SNHLY and CDR2 as FYNNEI. The CDR3 spans 15 residues. The CDR3 sequence is CASGLASWNTDTQYF. The CDR3 DNA reads TGTGCCAGCGGACTAGCGAGTTGGAACACAGATACGCAGTATTTT.

The chain recombines TRBV19 with TRBJ1-4; TRBD1 matches 10 bases. CDR3 size: 19 residues. V was clipped by 0 bases and J by 3 bases; unmatched bases: 10. The germline V gene has CDR1 LNHDA and CDR2 SQIVND (reference sequence). CDR3 sequence reads: CASSIEPGQGIWANEKLFF. CDR3 DNA sequence: TGTGCCAGTAGTATAGAACCGGGACAGGGGATCTGGGCTAATGAAAAACTGTTTTTT.

This clone was detected only a few times. This rearrangement joins TRBV24-1 to TRBJ1-2; TRBD1 agrees at 9 bases. Germline CDR1 and CDR2: KGHDR and SFDVKD. Trimming cost V 3 bases and J 8 bases; bases outside gene matches: 9. The CDR3 is made up of 15 amino acids. The CDR3 region has the DNA TGTGCCACCAGTGATCCGCGACAGGGGGTGGGAGGCTACACCTTC. Protein product: CATSDPRQGVGGYTF.